The entry that follows covers one T cell receptor (beta chain) sequence. This sample stems from a study of blood T cell repertoires in COVID-19. Study summary: Sample material is recorded as cDNA or gDNA derived from T cells, B-cell-depleted T cells, or PBMCs.

The method was immunoSEQ multiplex PCR; TCRdb's version includes in-frame clones alone and lacks a portion of them. This sample carries about 110,000 clones, approximately 84% of them seen once, and the ten largest clones take roughly 1.5%. The sequenced material came from peripheral blood. The clonotype originates from a man aged 40-49 years with acute or convalescent COVID-19.

The CDR3 spells CASTPGRASYNEQFF. In nucleotides, the CDR3 is TGTGCCAGCACCCCGGGGAGGGCTAGTTACAATGAGCAGTTCTTC. J is TRBJ2-1 and V is TRBV2, with TRBD2 identical over 7 bases. The CDR3 spans 15 residues. Germline CDR1 SNHLY, CDR2 FYNNEI. Trimming cost V 7 bases and J 4 bases; bases outside gene matches: 10.